The 11 T cell receptor beta chains presented below share a single source sample, sequenced in a study of OX40 agonist ivuxolimab in advanced cancers. Libraries were built with the immunoSEQ multiplex PCR assay. The table comes from immuneACCESS by way of TCRdb, which keeps in-frame sequences with V and J called. Part of the clones is missing from these tables; in studies checked, under half for an unresolved V gene and the rest for unknown reasons. The sample table holds approximately 91,000 clones, of which around 87% were seen once. The ten largest clones represent 0.31% of the sample. The material was CD4+ or CD8+ T cells sorted from blood, obtained in a trial of the OX40 agonist ivuxolimab. These TCRs come from an adult with an advanced solid tumor such as melanoma, head and neck, liver or kidney cancer.

The chain is built from TRBV4-1 and TRBJ1-5, with unresolved D. Trimming shortened V by 5 bases and J by 2 bases, and 13 bases separated the two germline ends. Per the germline V gene, CDR1 is MGHRA and CDR2 is YSYEKL. The CDR3 spans 15 residues. CDR3 residues: CASSVESNGNQPQHF. The CDR3 region has the DNA TGCGCCAGCAGCGTCGAATCTAACGGCAATCAGCCCCAGCATTTT.

This sequence joins TRBV19 and TRBJ1-1; possibly TRBD1 for D (6 bases). The V end was cut by 5 bases, the J end by 1 base, with 14 bases between. The CDR3 spans 15 residues. CDR1 is LNHDA, CDR2 SQIVND, per germline (reference sequence). The CDR3: CASSWGQGTNTEAFF. In DNA form, the CDR3 reads TGTGCCAGTAGTTGGGGGCAGGGAACGAACACTGAAGCTTTCTTT.

The chain employs TRBV18 and TRBJ1-4; D is ambiguous. The CDR3 extends over 16 amino acids. With 4 bases removed from V and 0 bases from J, the gap between germline ends came to 12 bases. Per the germline V gene, CDR1 is KGHSH and CDR2 is LQKENI. Here the CDR3 DNA reads TGTGCCAGCTCACGGAGCACTATTGCAACTAATGAAAAACTGTTTTTT. Amino acid sequence: CASSRSTIATNEKLFF.

This clone was recorded a few times. This chain connects TRBV10-1 to TRBJ2-2, with 7 bases fitting TRBD1. The germline V gene encodes CDR1 WNHNN and CDR2 SYGVQD (reference sequence). The CDR3 has 14 amino acids. The trim removed 10 bases at V and 1 base at J, leaving 6 bases unmatched. The CDR3 loop reads CATRRDRNTGELFF. CDR3 DNA sequence: TGCGCCACTCGCCGGGACAGGAACACCGGGGAGCTGTTTTTT.

The chain has TRBV5-5 and TRBJ1-1; D remains unclear. This CDR3 spans 18 amino acids. The germline gives CDR1 SGHKS, CDR2 YYEKEE (reference sequence). V was clipped by 3 bases and J by 3 bases, with 24 bases between them. The CDR3 loop reads CASSYPPTLSATDTEAFF. Written as DNA, the CDR3 is TGTGCCAGCAGCTACCCACCCACTTTATCCGCTACGGACACTGAAGCTTTCTTT.

The chain employs TRBV2 and TRBJ2-7, with 10 bases fitting TRBD1. The germline V gene has CDR1 SNHLY and CDR2 FYNNEI. V lost 4 bases to trimming and J lost 2 bases; unmatched junction nucleotides: 8. The CDR3 is 16 amino acids. CDR3 sequence (DNA): TGTGCCAGCAGTGTCCCCCGGGACAGGGGTACCTACGAGCAGTACTTC. This codes for CASSVPRDRGTYEQYF.

The CDR3 here is CASSPQSGMGIASSYNSPLHF. CDR3 DNA: TGTGCCAGCTCACCGCAGAGCGGAATGGGTATTGCAAGCTCCTATAATTCACCCCTCCACTTT. The J gene is TRBJ1-6, the V gene TRBV18, with D unresolved. This CDR3 is built from 21 residues. Germline V gene sequence: CDR1 KGHSH, CDR2 LQKENI. V gave up 3 bases and J gave up 0 bases, with 24 bases separating them.

This clone has just a few counts. The chain is built from TRBV4-3 and TRBJ2-7; 9 positions match TRBD1. CDR3 size: 14 residues. In germline, CDR1 is LGHNA, CDR2 YSLEER. V gave up 4 bases and J gave up 6 bases; unmatched junction bases: 7. The CDR3 sequence is CASSLHRGRGEQYF. The CDR3 DNA is TGCGCCAGCAGCCTTCACAGGGGGCGTGGCGAGCAGTACTTC.

The chain links TRBV7-2 to TRBJ1-2; weak D call: TRBD1 (5 bases). The CDR3 sequence is 12 residues long. Trimming took 8 bases from V and 4 from J, leaving 11 bases between them. Germline V gene sequence: CDR1 SGHTA, CDR2 FQGNSA. CDR3 nucleotide sequence: TGTGCCAGCTCGACAGACCGCTATGGCTACACCTTC. It yields the protein CASSTDRYGYTF.

This clone was observed a single time. The J gene is TRBJ1-5, the V gene TRBV7-8; D may be TRBD1 (6 bases). The germline V gene has CDR1 SGHVS and CDR2 FQNEAQ. Trimming took off 5 bases at V and 0 bases at J, with 17 bases between the two ends. This CDR3 comprises 17 residues. DNA for the CDR3: TGTGCCAGCAGCCTAAGAACAGGGCCCTATAGCAATCAGCCCCAGCATTTT. Its protein product is CASSLRTGPYSNQPQHF.

This chain connects TRBV11-2 to TRBJ1-2; D ambiguous. CDR1 SGHAT and CDR2 FQNNGV come from the germline V gene. With 0 bases removed from V and 1 base from J, the gap between germline ends came to 6 bases. The CDR3 extends over 14 amino acids. The CDR3 spells CASSLDLSNYGYTF. In DNA form, the CDR3 reads TGTGCCAGCAGCTTAGATCTAAGTAACTATGGCTACACCTTC.